Below, one TCR beta chain is given with its context. In the original workflow: For nucleated cells, counts were estimated from reference gene primer amplification. Clones were read by immunoSEQ multiplex PCR, and TCRdb kept only the in-frame ones, dropping some. V and J calls plus clone size are reproduced from that table; the DNA served to infer D and trimming. Among about 130,000 clones listed, 88% were seen once. These data come from a study of blood T cell repertoires in COVID-19. Across the study: The study drew acute and convalescent COVID-19 samples from the United States, Italy and Spain. T cells, B-cell-depleted T cells, or PBMCs provided the cDNA or gDNA that served as material.

Germline V gene sequence: CDR1 SQVTM, CDR2 ANQGSEA. The CDR3 runs to 13 residues. Trimming cost V 3 bases and J 5 bases, with 11 bases left between them. This sequence was found in a woman of 80 years or more with acute or convalescent COVID-19. Sequenced sample: peripheral blood. This chain connects TRBV29-1 to TRBJ2-1; tentatively, D is TRBD1 (5 bases). The CDR3 DNA is TGCAGCGTTGATTCAGGGTTCAACAATGAGCAGTTCTTC. Its protein is CSVDSGFNNEQFF.